The following is a T cell receptor (beta chain) sequence with its context. The target of this receptor is not known. For each CD8+ T cell subset, flow sorting was done in triplicate, and roughly 310,000 cells per subset went directly into RLT lysis buffer. To exclude memory contaminants, naive CD8+ T cells were stringently defined as CD45RO-CCR7+CD27+CD95-. Using standard density gradient centrifugation, peripheral blood mononuclear cells were isolated from buffy coats. A FACSAria III was used to flow-sort naive CD8+ T cells into CXCR3-negative and CXCR3-positive populations. Total RNA was extracted from sorted cells using an RNeasy Mini Kit. Spanning cysteine to phenylalanine, the CDR3 consists of 15 amino acids. No DNA appears here. CDR1 and CDR2 (DFQATT, SNEGSKA) derive from the germline V gene (reference sequence). This sample is drawn from a study of CXCR3-negative and CXCR3-positive naive CD8 T cells (dated by TCRdb to between 2019 and 2020). General notes on the study: Roughly 140 million TRB reads were obtained in total, roughly 1.5 +/- 0.3 million reads per library. The diversity and physicochemical repertoire analyses included more than ten donors pooled from two independent experiments. The TRBV-TRBJ cluster analysis covered naive subsets from about five donors and memory cells from 3 donors.

Sequencing used a NextSeq 550. The Human TCR Profiling Kit (MiLaboratory) was used to make UMI-labeled 5' RACE TRB cDNA libraries. The full amount of extracted RNA was used for cDNA synthesis, and the full amount of resulting cDNA was used for PCR amplification. Libraries were prepared in parallel using an identical number of PCR cycles. The study's own analysis went as follows. MIGEC and MiXCR extracted about 50,000 +/- 10,000 unique UMI-labeled TRB cDNA molecules per library, requiring at least two reads per UMI. On average, roughly 40,000 +/- 10,000 functional in-frame TRB CDR3 nucleotide clonotypes lacking stop codons were found per library. After downsampling to 5000 UMI-labeled TRB molecules per sample, diversity metrics such as normalized Shannon-Wiener and Chao1 were calculated in VDJtools. VDJtools computed clonotype-size-weighted physicochemical properties of the central five CDR3 residues: interaction energy, strength, volume and Kidera factor 4. TCRdb reprocessed the reads, and each CDR3 protein sequence is entered once, without DNA. What appears here as the V and J calls and clone size reflects TCRdb's work, not the paper's. The sample table records more than 20,000 distinct CDR3 sequences. Roughly 4% of the sample is held by the ten biggest clonotypes.

Broader findings and caveats from the paper: Both naive subsets had comparably high repertoire diversity, while memory CD8+ T cells had much lower repertoire diversity. Freshly isolated PBMCs were used for most assays because CXCR3 expression partially decreased after cryopreservation. Compared with CXCR3-negative naive cells, CXCR3-positive naive cells had TRB CDR3s with higher hydrophobicity (lower Kidera factor 4), lower energy, and higher strength and volume indices. Within the same donor, TRBV-TRBJ usage looked similar between naive CXCR3-negative and CXCR3-positive cells, but memory cells had distinct patterns. Because surface CD5, which is linked to self-reactivity in mice, was comparable between the naive subsets, TCR interaction strength was also inferred from TRB CDR3 physicochemical properties.

Sequencing input: naive CXCR3- CD8+ T cells from blood. The cell subset or site tag for this specimen amounts to: CD45RO-CCR7+CD27+CD95- naive CD8+ T cells lacking CXCR3 (TNR3-). The chain was built from TRBV20-1 and TRBJ1-5. The receptor was isolated from a human donor in good health. Some clones in this sample may be carry-over from other donors' samples. Here the CDR3 is given as CSASGPQRANQPQHF.